The TCR beta chain described here comes from a study of blood T cell repertoires in COVID-19. Study summary: Sites in the United States, Italy and Spain provided acute and convalescent COVID-19 samples.

Germline lookup yields CDR1 MNHEY and CDR2 SVGAGI. The CDR3 covers 13 residues. V gave up 6 bases and J gave up 9 bases, with 15 bases separating them. Each participant's cohort was designated according to participant-reported clinical history. Recovered status in Cohort 3 required two negative PCRs, clearance, or symptom resolution. Original data processing: Estimated nucleated cell counts came from reference gene primer amplification. The table came from immunoSEQ multiplex PCR; TCRdb's copy has only in-frame clones and leaves some out. The DNA gave D and trimming, while V, J and clone size come from that table. The sample lists some 500,000 clones; 88% were seen once.

Material: PBMCs or T cells enriched from blood (not recorded which). The TCR sequence derives from a woman between 35 and 50 years old who had recovered from COVID-19. The V and J genes are TRBV6-5 and TRBJ2-1; tentatively, D is TRBD2 (6 bases). The CDR3 is CASSRSWGVEQFF. The CDR3 DNA reads as TGTGCCAGCAGCCGTTCGTGGGGGGTTGAGCAGTTCTTC.